The 3 T cell receptor beta chains listed next were all sequenced from one sample in a study of cytomegalovirus exposure and HLA in healthy donors. The study ran its PCR with 60 Vbeta and 13 Jbeta primers. Produced via immunoSEQ multiplex PCR; TCRdb's table is partial and in-frame only. The sample lists around 150,000 clones, about 85% occurring once. Sequencing input: PBMCs. These receptors were collected from a human donor in good health.

Comment on this clone: The same CDR3 also results from other DNA sequences found in this sample. The CDR3 DNA is TGTGCCAGCAGCTTGAGAGGGGGCACTGAAGCTTTCTTT. Protein product: CASSLRGGTEAFF. The chain uses TRBV5-4 and TRBJ1-1, with D possibly TRBD1 on 6 matching bases. The V end was cut by 1 base, the J end by 4 bases, with 8 bases between. Germline V CDR1 and CDR2: SGHNT, YYREEE (reference sequence). The CDR3 is 13 amino acids.

The chain combines TRBV30 with TRBJ2-2; the D gene is possibly TRBD1 (6 bases). Germline-derived CDR1 and CDR2 are GTSNPN and SVGIG (reference sequence). The CDR3 totals 14 residues. V lost 4 bases and J 5 bases, leaving 14 bases between the germline ends. CDR3 sequence reads: CAWNQGIVTGELFF. CDR3 coding DNA: TGTGCCTGGAACCAGGGGATAGTAACCGGGGAGCTGTTTTTT.

The gene calls are TRBV7-6 and TRBJ2-3; TRBD1 matches at 8 bases. CDR1 and CDR2 from the germline V gene are SGHVS and FNYEAQ. With 1 base clipped from V and 4 bases from J, the junction kept 10 bases outside the gene matches. The CDR3 has 17 residues. This CDR3 is CASSLVSGQGVSDTQYF. CDR3 coding DNA: TGTGCCAGCAGCTTAGTTTCCGGACAGGGAGTATCAGATACGCAGTATTTT.